This is a list of T cell receptor beta chains from one sample in a study of T cell changes during pregnancy in multiple sclerosis. TCRdb's table, derived via immunoSEQ multiplex PCR, lists solely in-frame clones and lacks some. The table has almost 55,000 clones, roughly nine tenths seen once; the top ten hold less than 4%. The sequenced sample was CD8+ T cells from peripheral blood mononuclear cells, obtained before pregnancy. These receptors were collected from a female donor with multiple sclerosis, enrolled in a pregnancy study. CDR3s include the opening cysteine and the closing phenylalanine or tryptophan. A D gene is named only where the DNA matches it firmly. Size tells how often a clone was seen (once, few, many) or the class of an expanded clone, and some rows leave it out.

V gene	D gene	J gene	clone size	CDR3 protein	CDR3 DNA
TRBV6-5	-	TRBJ1-6	once	CASSYVTQDSPLHF	TGTGCCAGCAGTTACGTCACACAAGATTCACCCCTCCACTTT
TRBV18	TRBD1	TRBJ1-4	-	CASSPGQGFDRLFF	TGTGCCAGCTCACCGGGACAGGGCTTCGATCGGCTGTTTTTT
TRBV19	-	TRBJ2-1	-	CASSGGTVSGDEQFF	TGTGCCAGTAGTGGCGGGACAGTTAGCGGGGATGAGCAGTTCTTC
TRBV9	TRBD1	TRBJ2-5	-	CASSTGQLGETQYF	TGTGCCAGCAGCACGGGACAGTTGGGCGAGACCCAGTACTTC
TRBV11-2	TRBD1	TRBJ2-7	-	CASSRTGVSYEQYF	TGTGCCAGCAGCCGGACAGGGGTCTCCTACGAGCAGTACTTC
TRBV4-2	-	TRBJ2-1	once	CASSQLEFLSYNEQFF	TGTGCCAGCAGCCAACTTGAGTTCCTCTCCTACAATGAGCAGTTCTTC
TRBV4-3	-	TRBJ1-1	-	CASSQVSATAEAFF	TGCGCCAGCAGCCAAGTATCAGCGACCGCTGAAGCTTTCTTT
TRBV7-9	-	TRBJ1-1	-	CASSFRTAEAFF	TGTGCCAGCAGCTTTAGAACAGCCGAAGCTTTCTTT
TRBV21-1	-	TRBJ2-6	-	CASSRDTSGANVLTF	TGTGCCAGCAGCAGAGACACCTCTGGGGCCAACGTCCTGACTTTC
TRBV5-6	-	TRBJ1-2	-	CASSPSNVYGYTF	TGTGCCAGCAGCCCTTCTAACGTTTATGGCTACACCTTC
TRBV6-5	-	TRBJ2-7	-	CASKLHPSEQYF	TGTGCCAGCAAACTCCATCCTTCCGAGCAGTACTTC
TRBV7-2	-	TRBJ1-2	-	CASSLVDDSWAYGYTF	TGTGCCAGCAGCTTAGTTGATGACAGTTGGGCCTATGGCTACACCTTC
TRBV11-2	TRBD2	TRBJ2-5	-	CASSLGLAGGPQETQYF	TGTGCCAGCAGCTTAGGACTAGCGGGGGGGCCCCAAGAGACCCAGTACTTC
TRBV21-1	-	TRBJ2-3	-	CASPGELAGTTTHTDTQYF	TGTGCCAGCCCCGGGGAACTAGCGGGAACAACCACTCACACAGATACGCAGTATTTT
TRBV6-5	-	TRBJ2-1	-	CASSYSASWSDEQFF	TGTGCCAGCAGTTACAGCGCTAGCTGGTCGGATGAGCAGTTCTTC
TRBV5-6	-	TRBJ2-7	-	CASSGILDSYEQYF	TGTGCCAGCAGCGGCATTCTAGACTCATACGAGCAGTACTTC
TRBV27	-	TRBJ1-1	once	CASSLGVMSKVTEAFF	TGTGCCAGCAGTTTAGGAGTAATGAGTAAAGTAACTGAAGCTTTCTTT
TRBV4-2	-	TRBJ1-1	-	CASSQDRQDGSEAFF	TGTGCCAGCAGCCAAGATCGGCAGGATGGCTCTGAAGCTTTCTTT
TRBV7-9	-	TRBJ1-1	-	CASSLIRQGTEAFF	TGTGCCAGCAGCTTAATCCGGCAGGGGACTGAAGCTTTCTTT
TRBV6-1	TRBD1	TRBJ2-3	-	CASSEALATGADTQYF	TGTGCCAGCAGTGAAGCGCTTGCGACAGGGGCAGATACGCAGTATTTT
TRBV9	-	TRBJ2-7	-	CASSPLGGVAYEQYF	TGTGCCAGCAGCCCCCTCGGGGGAGTGGCCTACGAGCAGTACTTC
TRBV4-3	TRBD1	TRBJ2-7	-	CASSQDTGTGGYEQYF	TGCGCCAGCAGCCAAGATACGGGGACAGGGGGTTACGAGCAGTACTTC
TRBV7-9	TRBD1	TRBJ1-2	-	CASSLLGQGGNYGYTF	TGTGCCAGCAGCTTACTGGGACAGGGGGGGAACTATGGCTACACCTTC
TRBV18	TRBD1	TRBJ2-3	-	CASSPQGAGGTDTQYF	TGTGCCAGCTCCCCTCAGGGGGCCGGGGGCACAGATACGCAGTATTTT
TRBV7-9	TRBD2	TRBJ2-1	-	CASSFSERGVNEQFF	TGTGCCAGCAGCTTTTCGGAGCGGGGGGTCAATGAGCAGTTCTTC
TRBV9	TRBD1	TRBJ1-1	-	CASSVPDRTDTEAFF	TGTGCCAGCAGCGTACCGGACAGGACCGACACTGAAGCTTTCTTT
TRBV5-4	TRBD1	TRBJ1-2	-	CASSPGTGGPANYGYTF	TGTGCCAGCAGCCCCGGGACAGGGGGTCCCGCTAACTATGGCTACACCTTC
TRBV7-9	-	TRBJ2-2	-	CASSPGTGELFF	TGTGCCAGCAGCCCGGGCACCGGGGAGCTGTTTTTT
TRBV5-1	-	TRBJ2-2	-	CASSFDSAGPTGELFF	TGCGCCAGCAGCTTCGATTCAGCAGGGCCCACCGGGGAGCTGTTTTTT
TRBV4-1	-	TRBJ1-1	-	CASSQNQGLNTEAFF	TGCGCCAGCAGCCAAAACCAGGGGTTGAACACTGAAGCTTTCTTT
TRBV4-3	-	TRBJ2-7	-	CASSQAPGYEQYF	TGCGCCAGCAGCCAAGCACCGGGGTACGAGCAGTACTTC
TRBV6-1	-	TRBJ2-2	-	CASSEASFGELFF	TGTGCCAGCAGTGAAGCCTCCTTCGGGGAGCTGTTTTTT
TRBV6-1	TRBD1	TRBJ2-1	-	CASSASGGSYNEQFF	TGTGCCAGCAGTGCCTCAGGGGGTTCTTACAATGAGCAGTTCTTC